These 32 T cell receptor beta chains came from one sample sequenced in a study of CD8 T cells in ankylosing spondylitis. TCRdb redid the calling of the 5' RACE reads with MiXCR, one entry per CDR3 protein. The table includes roughly 13,000 distinct CDR3 sequences, over 2.5% detected once. Sequenced sample: blood, either unsorted or a sorted T cell fraction (not recorded which). These receptors were obtained from a male donor with ankylosing spondylitis or in good health (not recorded which).

The table lists this clonotype with many counts. The gene calls are TRBV9 and TRBJ2-1; the D call may be TRBD1 or TRBD2 (5 bases each). Germline V gives CDR1 SGDLS, CDR2 YYNGEE. This CDR3 spans 14 amino acids. V was clipped by 2 bases and J by 7 bases, with 13 bases between them. CDR3 bases: TGTGCCAGCAGCGTGACCGGGACGAATAATGAGCAGTTCTTC. It codes for CASSVTGTNNEQFF.

This clonotype was observed many times. The J gene is TRBJ2-7, the V gene TRBV9; TRBD2 aligns across 9 bases. The length of the CDR3 is 15 residues. V dropped 4 bases and J dropped 1; count of bases not matched to a gene: 6. Germline V gene data show CDR1 as SGDLS and CDR2 as YYNGEE. CDR3: CASSPAGGLSYEQYF. CDR3 DNA: TGTGCCAGCAGCCCGGCGGGGGGGCTATCCTACGAGCAGTACTTC.

This clonotype was recorded many times. This chain joins TRBV9 and TRBJ2-1; 11 bases fit TRBD1. Germline V gene lookup returns CDR1 SGDLS and CDR2 YYNGEE. This CDR3 has 15 amino acids. The ends lost 4 bases at V and 7 bases at J; junction bases unmatched: 7. The DNA of the CDR3 is TGTGCCAGCAGCATAGGACAGGGGGCTGGAAATGAGCAGTTCTTC. Its protein product is CASSIGQGAGNEQFF. The full variable domain, completed using reference TRBV9 and TRBJ2-1, is DSGVTQTPKHLITATGQRVTLRCSPRSGDLSVYWYQQSLDQGLQFLIQYYNGEERAKGNILERFSAQQFPDLHSELNLSSLELGDSALYFCASSIGQGAGNEQFFGPGTRLTVL.

This clonotype was observed at least ten times. This chain joins TRBV9 and TRBJ2-3, with D possibly being TRBD2 (5 bases). V shed 1 base and J shed 6 bases, with 15 bases lying between them. The CDR3 has 15 residues. Germline values: CDR1 SGDLS, CDR2 YYNGEE. CDR3 sequence (DNA): TGTGCCAGCAGCGTACAAGCGGCGGTAGCTGATACGCAGTATTTT. Translated: CASSVQAAVADTQYF.

This clonotype was found many times. CDR3 region: CASSVGGRAPDTQYF. Here the CDR3 DNA reads TGTGCCAGCAGCGTAGGCGGGAGGGCCCCAGATACGCAGTATTTT. V gene TRBV9 combines with J gene TRBJ2-3, with 9 bases identical to TRBD2. CDR3 length: 15 amino acids. Per germline, CDR1 SGDLS and CDR2 YYNGEE. Trimming removed 0 bases from V and 4 bases from J; junction bases left unmatched: 3.

This clonotype has at least ten counts. No DNA is shown, since the ends of the CDR3 on it are uncertain; the CDR3 is the one TCRdb lists. This chain joins TRBV9 and TRBJ2-7; TRBD1, the table's D call, was not compared with the DNA. The germline V gene has CDR1 SGDLS and CDR2 YYNGEE. The CDR3 length equals 14 residues, ends included. CDR3 residues: CASSVGPGTGSTAV.

This chain connects TRBV5-3 to TRBJ2-5; D is uncertain. Being an ORF, TRBV5-3 has a function that is uncertain. This CDR3 comprises 15 residues. The germline V and J ends were trimmed by 0 bases and 1 base, with 10 bases remaining between them. CDR3 sequence reads: CARSLASSFQETQYF. CDR3 DNA: TGTGCCAGAAGCTTGGCCTCCAGCTTCCAAGAGACCCAGTACTTC.

This clonotype was observed many times. The chain combines TRBV9 with TRBJ2-3; D unresolved. The V gene's germline CDR1 is SGDLS and CDR2 YYNGEE. V was clipped by 4 bases and J by 1 base, with 13 bases between them. The CDR3 runs to 15 residues. The CDR3 bases are TGTGCCAGCAGCCCCCGCCCAGTCGGCACAGATACGCAGTATTTT. Encoded protein: CASSPRPVGTDTQYF.

This clonotype is judged medium-sized (0.01 to 0.1%). The chain links TRBV9 to TRBJ2-3; D gene ambiguous. The CDR3 is 15 residues long. V was cut by 0 bases and J by 4 bases, with 12 bases left in between. The germline gives CDR1 SGDLS, CDR2 YYNGEE. Here the CDR3 reads CASSVDRERADTQYF. The DNA of the CDR3 is TGTGCCAGCAGCGTAGACCGCGAAAGGGCAGATACGCAGTATTTT.

This clonotype qualifies as medium-sized. The chain uses TRBV9 and TRBJ2-3, with 11 bases that match TRBD2. The CDR3 has 18 residues. Germline V gene data show CDR1 as SGDLS and CDR2 as YYNGEE. The V segment lost 3 bases and the J segment 2 bases; nucleotides outside the gene matches: 11. The CDR3 sequence is CASSAPLAGGQDTDTQYF. In DNA, the CDR3 is TGTGCCAGCAGCGCACCCCTAGCGGGGGGCCAAGACACAGATACGCAGTATTTT.

This clonotype was found many times. This chain connects TRBV9 to TRBJ2-2, with D maybe TRBD1 (5 bases). Trimming left V 0 bases short and J 4 bases short, with 13 bases between. Germline CDR1 reads SGDLS; CDR2 reads YYNGEE. The CDR3 totals 16 residues. Here the CDR3 DNA reads TGTGCCAGCAGCGTAGAAGTGGGGCACGGCACCGGGGAGCTGTTTTTT. This codes for CASSVEVGHGTGELFF.

This clonotype rates as medium-sized (0.01 to 0.1%). This chain links TRBV9 with TRBJ2-3; D unresolved. V dropped 4 bases and J dropped 2 bases, with 5 bases sitting between them. The germline gives CDR1 SGDLS, CDR2 YYNGEE. The CDR3 is made up of 12 amino acids. CDR3 coding DNA: TGTGCCAGCAGCCGAAACACAGATACGCAGTATTTT. This codes for CASSRNTDTQYF.

This clonotype was recorded at least ten times. V usage is TRBV9 and J usage is TRBJ2-1; D possibly corresponds to TRBD2 (5 bases). V was trimmed by 2 bases and J by 4 bases, leaving 22 bases between them. CDR3 length: 18 amino acids. Germline CDR1 SGDLS, CDR2 YYNGEE. The CDR3 region has the DNA TGTGCCAGCAGCGTTCGCCCAGGTGCGGGCATAATTTACAATGAGCAGTTCTTC. This codes for CASSVRPGAGIIYNEQFF.

This clonotype has just a few counts. The V call is TRBV9, the J call TRBJ2-2; 8 nucleotides match TRBD2. CDR3 length equals 14 residues. With V trimmed by 5 bases and J by 1 base, 1 base remained unmatched. Germline V CDR1 and CDR2: SGDLS, YYNGEE. CDR3 residues: CASRGLGNTGELFF. The CDR3 DNA is TGTGCCAGCAGGGGACTAGGGAACACCGGGGAGCTGTTTTTT.

The sample holds many counts of this clonotype. The CDR3 loop reads CASSVETGVDYGYTF. CDR3 coding DNA: TGTGCCAGCAGCGTAGAGACAGGGGTAGACTATGGCTACACCTTC. This sequence joins TRBV9 and TRBJ1-2; 8 nucleotides match TRBD1. CDR1 and CDR2 (germline): SGDLS, YYNGEE. V dropped 0 bases and J dropped 3; count of bases not matched to a gene: 4. This CDR3 contains 15 residues.

This clonotype was seen at least ten times. V and J are TRBV9 and TRBJ2-1; D is unclear. The germline gives CDR1 SGDLS, CDR2 YYNGEE. Trimming removed 0 bases from V and 3 bases from J, with 13 bases in between. The CDR3 totals 16 residues. Here the CDR3 reads CASSVDFGFHYNEQFF. CDR3 bases: TGTGCCAGCAGCGTAGACTTTGGGTTCCACTACAATGAGCAGTTCTTC. The complete variable domain, with remaining parts taken from reference TRBV9 and TRBJ2-1, reads DSGVTQTPKHLITATGQRVTLRCSPRSGDLSVYWYQQSLDQGLQFLIQYYNGEERAKGNILERFSAQQFPDLHSELNLSSLELGDSALYFCASSVDFGFHYNEQFFGPGTRLTVL.

This clonotype was seen many times. This rearrangement joins TRBV9 to TRBJ1-1; the D is unclear. With 4 bases removed from V and 0 bases from J, the gap between germline ends came to 7 bases. The CDR3 is 13 amino acids. Germline V gene sequence: CDR1 SGDLS, CDR2 YYNGEE. DNA for the CDR3: TGTGCCAGCAGCTCGCAATTGAACACTGAAGCTTTCTTT. It is translated as CASSSQLNTEAFF.

In its sample, this clonotype is medium-sized (0.01 to 0.1%). This chain joins TRBV9 and TRBJ2-7; D uncertain. CDR1 is SGDLS and CDR2 is YYNGEE in the germline V gene. The CDR3 has 13 amino acids. Trimming removed 0 bases from V and 7 bases from J, with 11 bases in between. For the CDR3, the DNA is TGTGCCAGCAGCGTAGACCTTGCTGGAGAGCAGTACTTC. Its translation: CASSVDLAGEQYF.

This clonotype was counted many times. The chain couples TRBV9 to TRBJ1-1, with D unclear. With 0 bases removed from V and 0 bases from J, the gap between germline ends came to 6 bases. The CDR3 consists of 14 residues. Germline CDR1 is SGDLS and CDR2 is YYNGEE. Here the CDR3 reads CASSVVGMNTEAFF. Written as DNA, the CDR3 is TGTGCCAGCAGCGTAGTAGGGATGAACACTGAAGCTTTCTTT.

This clonotype was seen ten or more times. J is TRBJ2-1 and V is TRBV9; the D gene is possibly TRBD1 (5 bases). The CDR3 has 13 amino acids. From germline, CDR1 is SGDLS and CDR2 YYNGEE. Trimming removed 5 bases at V and 4 bases at J, with 10 bases between. The CDR3 spells CASSGQGYNEQFF. Written as DNA, the CDR3 is TGTGCCAGCAGTGGGCAGGGATACAATGAGCAGTTCTTC.

This clonotype was seen repeatedly, ten times or more. In nucleotides, the CDR3 is TGTGCCAGCAGCACAGCGGGGCTAGCGAGCGATGAGCAGTTCTTC. Its protein product is CASSTAGLASDEQFF. The rearrangement links TRBV9 to TRBJ2-1, with 7 bases matching TRBD2. V lost 4 bases to trimming and J lost 8 bases; unmatched junction nucleotides: 12. Germline lookup yields CDR1 SGDLS and CDR2 YYNGEE. The CDR3 has 15 residues.

This clonotype has at least ten counts. The rearrangement joins TRBV9 to TRBJ2-7, with 12 positions matching TRBD2. There are 15 residues in the CDR3. Trimming took 4 bases from V and 6 from J; bases not matched to a gene: 8. Germline CDR1 SGDLS, CDR2 YYNGEE. The CDR3 DNA is TGTGCCAGCAGCTCCAGAGCGACTAGCGGGGGCGAGCAGTACTTC. Its protein product is CASSSRATSGGEQYF. Looking up the rest from reference TRBV9 and TRBJ2-7 gives the full variable domain: DSGVTQTPKHLITATGQRVTLRCSPRSGDLSVYWYQQSLDQGLQFLIQYYNGEERAKGNILERFSAQQFPDLHSELNLSSLELGDSALYFCASSSRATSGGEQYFGPGTRLTVT.

This clonotype is medium-sized in the sample. J is TRBJ1-4 and V is TRBV9, with D unresolved. The V end was cut by 1 base, the J end by 0 bases, with 4 bases between. The CDR3 is 14 amino acids. Germline CDR1 SGDLS, CDR2 YYNGEE. For the CDR3, the DNA is TGTGCCAGCAGCGTAACAGCAACTAATGAAAAACTGTTTTTT. This translates into CASSVTATNEKLFF.

The V call is TRBV9, the J call TRBJ2-2; TRBD1 or TRBD2 may be the D gene (5 bases each). V lost 4 bases and J 6 bases, leaving 19 bases between the germline ends. The V gene's germline CDR1 is SGDLS and CDR2 YYNGEE. The CDR3 covers 16 residues. CDR3: CASSPRGAQRAGELFF. CDR3 DNA sequence: TGTGCCAGCAGCCCCAGAGGGGCGCAAAGAGCCGGGGAGCTGTTTTTT. Full variable domain (outside the CDR3, taken from reference TRBV9 and TRBJ2-2): DSGVTQTPKHLITATGQRVTLRCSPRSGDLSVYWYQQSLDQGLQFLIQYYNGEERAKGNILERFSAQQFPDLHSELNLSSLELGDSALYFCASSPRGAQRAGELFFGEGSRLTVL.

Many counts were recorded for this clonotype. V usage is TRBV9 and J usage is TRBJ2-3; 11 bases agree with TRBD2. CDR3 length: 18 residues. The germline CDR1 and CDR2 sequences are SGDLS and YYNGEE. The J segment lost 1 base and the V segment lost 0 bases, leaving 7 bases of the junction unmatched. CDR3 sequence reads: CASSVVSGGAQGTDTQYF. CDR3 bases: TGTGCCAGCAGCGTAGTTAGCGGGGGGGCCCAGGGCACAGATACGCAGTATTTT.

This clonotype was observed many times. This chain uses TRBV9 with TRBJ2-3, with D perhaps TRBD2 (6 bases). The CDR3 contains 14 residues. The V gene's germline CDR1 is SGDLS and CDR2 YYNGEE. V was clipped by 2 bases and J by 6 bases, with 13 bases between them. CDR3 sequence: CASSVTSGWDTQYF. The CDR3, as DNA: TGTGCCAGCAGCGTGACTAGTGGGTGGGATACGCAGTATTTT.

Ten or more counts support this clonotype. The chain is built from TRBV9 and TRBJ1-4; D gene unclear. Germline CDR1 SGDLS, CDR2 YYNGEE. The V end was cut by 4 bases, the J end by 8 bases, with 15 bases between. The CDR3 runs to 14 residues. The CDR3: CASSLMDQGEKLFF. In DNA form, the CDR3 reads TGTGCCAGCAGCTTAATGGACCAAGGAGAAAAACTGTTTTTT.

This clonotype was found many times. This chain links TRBV9 with TRBJ1-1; D remains ambiguous. V shed 4 bases and J shed 7 bases, with 14 bases lying between them. This CDR3 contains 13 residues. Germline CDR1 is SGDLS and CDR2 is YYNGEE. The CDR3 spells CASSQIPEGEAFF. CDR3 coding DNA: TGTGCCAGCAGCCAGATCCCGGAGGGTGAAGCTTTCTTT.

The chain links TRBV9 to TRBJ2-3; 8 bases agree with TRBD1. The CDR3 spans 14 residues. CDR1 is SGDLS and CDR2 is YYNGEE in the germline V gene. V shed 6 bases and J 5 bases; nucleotides not matched to a gene: 8. The CDR3 spells CASMGQGAIDTQYF. In nucleotides, the CDR3 is TGTGCCAGCATGGGGCAGGGGGCGATAGATACGCAGTATTTT.

This clonotype is termed medium-sized. This chain uses TRBV9 with TRBJ2-7; possibly TRBD2 for D (5 bases). Trimming took off 0 bases at V and 7 bases at J, with 14 bases between the two ends. Germline V lookup: CDR1 SGDLS, CDR2 YYNGEE. CDR3 length: 14 residues. In DNA form, the CDR3 reads TGTGCCAGCAGCGTAGGGGTGCAGTCGGGAGAGCAGTACTTC. Amino acids: CASSVGVQSGEQYF.

This clonotype was found many times. The rearrangement joins TRBV9 to TRBJ2-5; 10 bases fit TRBD1. The CDR3 has 16 residues. V lost 0 bases and J lost 3; bases outside the gene matches: 5. The germline V gene has CDR1 SGDLS and CDR2 YYNGEE. The CDR3 nucleotides read TGTGCCAGCAGCGTAGCTCTGGGGACAGGGGAAGAGACCCAGTACTTC. Protein: CASSVALGTGEETQYF.

At least ten counts were recorded for this clonotype. The CDR3 here is CASSLGQGGQETQYF. In DNA form, the CDR3 reads TGTGCCAGCAGCCTGGGGCAGGGGGGCCAAGAGACCCAGTACTTC. The J gene is TRBJ2-5, the V gene TRBV9; D is perhaps TRBD1 (7 bases). V was pared by 4 bases and J by 1 base, with 14 bases between. Germline V CDR1 and CDR2: SGDLS, YYNGEE. The CDR3 covers 15 residues.